These 7 T cell receptor beta chains were sequenced from one sample in a study of blood T cell repertoires in COVID-19. Assay used: immunoSEQ multiplex PCR; TCRdb lists only in-frame clones, some missing. The sample records some 45,000 clones, about 86% being singletons. The sample comprised peripheral blood. All receptors come from a human donor in a cohort sampled during active COVID-19.

The chain links TRBV6-2 or TRBV6-3 to TRBJ1-1; 9 bases are shared with TRBD1. This CDR3 region has 16 residues. The germline V gene encodes CDR1 MNHEY and CDR2 SVGEGT. V shed 0 bases, J shed 2 bases, and the junction held 4 bases outside the gene matches. CDR3 sequence reads: CASSYSTGGINTEAFF. The CDR3 region has the DNA TGTGCCAGCAGTTACTCTACAGGGGGCATCAACACTGAAGCTTTCTTT.

The gene calls are TRBV11-2 and TRBJ2-7; maybe TRBD2 (5 bases). The V and J ends lost 3 bases and 5 bases respectively, with 8 bases between them. The CDR3 extends over 12 amino acids. Germline assignment: CDR1 SGHAT and CDR2 FQNNGV. The CDR3 sequence is CASSFSGDEQYF. As DNA, the CDR3 is TGTGCCAGCAGCTTTTCCGGGGACGAGCAGTACTTC. The whole variable domain, remainder taken from reference TRBV11-2 and TRBJ2-7, is EAGVAQSPRYKIIEKRQSVAFWCNPISGHATLYWYQQILGQGPKLLIQFQNNGVVDDSQLPKDRFSAERLKGVDSTLKIQPAKLEDSAVYLCASSFSGDEQYFGPGTRLTVT.

The chain links TRBV7-9 to TRBJ1-2, with 8 bases fitting TRBD1. V trimming: 5 bases; J trimming: 8 bases; junction bases outside the gene matches: 7. CDR1 is SEHNR and CDR2 is FQNEAQ in the germline V gene (reference sequence). This CDR3 has 13 residues. CDR3 DNA sequence: TGTGCCAGCAGCCCGAGACAGGGGAACGGCTACACCTTC. This codes for CASSPRQGNGYTF. The full variable domain, completed using reference TRBV7-9 and TRBJ1-2, is DTGVSQNPRHKITKRGQNVTFRCDPISEHNRLYWYRQTLGQGPEFLTYFQNEAQLEKSRLLSDRFSAERPKGSFSTLEIQRTEQGDSAMYLCASSPRQGNGYTFGSGTRLTVV.

Only one count was recorded for this clone. The rearrangement uses TRBV5-1 and TRBJ1-5; possibly TRBD1 for D (6 bases). The CDR3 extends over 14 amino acids. The germline CDR1 and CDR2 sequences are SGHRS and YFSETQ. Trimming removed 4 bases from V and 3 bases from J, with 11 bases in between. CDR3 protein: CASSNGQNNQPQHF. CDR3 coding DNA: TGCGCCAGCAGCAACGGACAGAACAATCAGCCCCAGCATTTT.

The chain couples TRBV11-3 to TRBJ1-6; D gene uncertain. The length of the CDR3 is 18 residues. Trimming removed 1 base from V and 5 bases from J, with 18 bases in between. CDR1 and CDR2 from the germline V gene are SGHNT and YENEEA. The CDR3 nucleotides are TGTGCCAGCAGCTTAGCCCCTGTCCCAGGCTCTAATAATTCACCCCTCCACTTT. Residues: CASSLAPVPGSNNSPLHF.

The chain has TRBV28 and TRBJ2-7, with TRBD2 matching 7 bases. V lost 5 bases and J lost 5; bases outside the gene matches: 18. Germline loops: CDR1 MDHEN, CDR2 SYDVKM. This CDR3 is 17 amino acids long. The DNA of the CDR3 is TGTGCCAGCAGTCCCTTCCCCCCTAGCGGTCAGGTGGACGAGCAGTACTTC. Amino acid sequence: CASSPFPPSGQVDEQYF.

CDR3 coding DNA: TGTGCCAGCAGTTCAGCCAGGAGGACGGCAGATACGCAGTATTTT. Protein: CASSSARRTADTQYF. The chain recombines TRBV6-2 or TRBV6-3 with TRBJ2-3; D possibly corresponds to TRBD2 (5 bases). This CDR3 is 15 amino acids long. V lost 4 bases to trimming and J lost 4 bases, with 15 bases between them. Per germline, CDR1 MNHEY and CDR2 SVGEGT.